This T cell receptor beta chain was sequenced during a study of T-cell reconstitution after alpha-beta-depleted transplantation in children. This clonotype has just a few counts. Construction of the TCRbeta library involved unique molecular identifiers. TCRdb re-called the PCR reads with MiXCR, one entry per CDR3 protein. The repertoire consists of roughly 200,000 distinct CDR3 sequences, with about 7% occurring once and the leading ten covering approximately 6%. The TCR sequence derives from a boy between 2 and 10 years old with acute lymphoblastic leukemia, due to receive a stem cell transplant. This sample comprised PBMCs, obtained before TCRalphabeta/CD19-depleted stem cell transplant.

CDR3 amino acids: CASRVAGGPNEQFF. CDR3 nucleotide sequence: TGTGCCAGCAGGGTAGCGGGAGGTCCCAATGAGCAGTTCTTC. The chain uses TRBV2 and TRBJ2-1; 10 bases align to TRBD2. The germline gives CDR1 SNHLY, CDR2 FYNNEI. V lost 6 bases, J lost 6 bases, and 5 bases stayed unmatched. The CDR3 covers 14 residues.